These T cell receptor beta chains were read from a single sample in a study of Graves' ophthalmopathy and Graves' hyperthyroidism. TCRdb re-called the multiplex PCR reads through MiXCR, storing one row per CDR3 protein. The table has more than 300,000 distinct CDR3 sequences, approximately 15% seen once; the top ten hold approximately 7%. Material for sequencing was peripheral blood. These receptors came from a woman aged 18-30 years with stable Graves' hyperthyroidism. The CDR3 runs from the conserved cysteine through the conserved F or W. D genes are given only for firm matches. Clone sizes are given selectively: once, few, many, or a class where the clone is expanded.

TRBV5-6	TRBJ1-5	NA	NA	CASSLSPRGNQPQHF	TGTGCCAGCAGCTTGAGTCCTCGGGGGAATCAGCCCCAGCATTTT
TRBV28	TRBJ2-5	NA	NA	CASTRTPQETQYF	TGTGCCAGCACAAGAACTCCTCAAGAGACCCAGTACTTC
TRBV12-3/TRBV12-4	TRBJ1-6	NA	many	CASSLVRDSNSPLHF	TGTGCCAGCAGTTTAGTAAGGGATTCTAATTCACCCCTCCACTTT
TRBV5-1	TRBJ1-2	TRBD1	many	CASSLTGDGYGYTF	TGCGCCAGCAGCTTGACAGGGGATGGGTATGGCTACACCTTC
TRBV7-2	TRBJ2-7	NA	many	CASSLLAGWYEQYF	TGTGCCAGCAGCTTATTGGCGGGGTGGTACGAGCAGTACTTC
TRBV12-3/TRBV12-4	TRBJ1-5	NA	many	CASSLRQMYSNQPQHF	TGTGCCAGCAGTTTAAGGCAGATGTATAGCAATCAGCCCCAGCATTTT
TRBV12-3/TRBV12-4	TRBJ2-7	NA	NA	CASQEGIAYEQYF	TGTGCCAGCCAGGAAGGGATTGCCTACGAGCAGTACTTC
TRBV20-1	TRBJ2-5	NA	many	CSARKETQYF	TGCAGTGCTAGAAAAGAGACCCAGTACTTC
TRBV7-8	TRBJ1-2	NA	many	CASAPASNYGYTF	TGTGCCAGCGCCCCGGCCTCTAACTATGGCTACACCTTC
TRBV11-2	TRBJ1-1	NA	many	CASSRPSGGPEAFF	TGTGCCAGCAGCCGACCCTCGGGCGGACCTGAAGCTTTCTTT
TRBV19	TRBJ2-2	NA	many	CASSPPDTNTGELFF	TGTGCCAGTAGCCCTCCGGACACGAACACCGGGGAGCTGTTTTTT
TRBV6-2/TRBV6-3	TRBJ2-5	TRBD1	many	CASSYSRGKGETQYF	TGTGCCAGCAGCTATTCCAGGGGGAAGGGAGAGACCCAGTACTTC
TRBV2	TRBJ2-2	TRBD2	many	CASSESGANTGELFF	TGTGCCAGCAGTGAAAGCGGGGCGAACACCGGGGAGCTGTTTTTT
TRBV5-6	TRBJ1-1	NA	many	CASSVTTELWGEEAFF	TGTGCCAGCAGCGTCACCACCGAGTTATGGGGGGAGGAAGCTTTCTTT
TRBV6-5	TRBJ1-1	NA	many	CASSYTQGMNTEAFF	TGTGCCAGCAGTTACACCCAAGGGATGAACACTGAAGCTTTCTTT
TRBV15	TRBJ1-1	NA	few	CATESGVSATEAFF	TGTGCCACCGAGTCGGGCGTGAGTGCCACTGAAGCTTTCTTT
TRBV6-2/TRBV6-3	TRBJ2-7	NA	many	CASSLLAFEQYF	TGTGCCAGCAGTCTACTAGCCTTCGAGCAGTACTTC
TRBV7-2	TRBJ1-2	NA	many	CASSLLSGLAGYTF	TGTGCCAGCAGCTTACTGTCGGGGCTGGCTGGCTACACCTTC
TRBV19	TRBJ1-2	NA	many	CASRTGSNDYGYTF	TGTGCCAGTCGCACAGGGAGTAATGACTATGGCTACACCTTC
TRBV6-5	TRBJ1-2	NA	many	CASSYQGGYTF	TGTGCCAGCAGTTATCAGGGCGGCTACACCTTC
TRBV7-2	TRBJ1-1	NA	NA	CASSLDGRPNTEDFF	TGTGCCAGCAGCTTGGACGGCCGGCCGAACACTGAAGATTTCTTT
TRBV20-1	TRBJ2-7	TRBD1	many	CSARDNRGQGNYEQYF	TGCAGTGCTAGAGATAATAGGGGACAGGGGAATTACGAGCAGTACTTC
TRBV19	TRBJ1-1	NA	many	CASSIDASGPTNTEAFF	TGTGCCAGTAGTATAGATGCTTCCGGGCCTACGAACACTGAAGCTTTCTTT
TRBV12-3/TRBV12-4	TRBJ2-7	TRBD2	many	CASSPGLAGYEQYF	TGTGCCAGCAGCCCGGGACTAGCGGGCTACGAGCAGTACTTC
TRBV6-2/TRBV6-3	TRBJ2-7	TRBD1	NA	CASTVLQGLRDEQYF	TGTGCCAGCACTGTACTACAGGGGCTAAGGGACGAGCAGTACTTC
TRBV5-1	TRBJ2-2	NA	NA	CASSFRRGELFF	TGCGCCAGCAGCTTCAGGCGAGGGGAGCTGTTTTTT
TRBV5-1	TRBJ2-7	TRBD1	many	CASSSLPAGTAYEQYF	TGCGCCAGCAGCTCCTTACCAGCCGGGACAGCTTACGAGCAGTACTTC
TRBV12-3/TRBV12-4	TRBJ1-5	NA	few	CAKAGQKNQPQHF	TGTGCCAAAGCAGGGCAGAAGAATCAGCCCCAGCATTTT
TRBV19	TRBJ2-7	TRBD1	many	CASSITGTDFQYF	TGTGCCAGTAGCATAACCGGGACAGATTTTCAGTACTTC
TRBV7-9	TRBJ1-5	NA	NA	CASSAWGGNQPQHF	TGTGCCAGCAGCGCCTGGGGGGGCAATCAGCCCCAGCATTTT
TRBV29-1	TRBJ1-1	NA	many	CSVEGARGTEAFF	TGCAGCGTTGAAGGGGCCAGGGGCACTGAAGCTTTCTTT
TRBV4-2	TRBJ2-2	NA	many	CASRPQGRPEDTGELFF	TGTGCCAGCAGACCTCAGGGCCGCCCGGAGGACACCGGGGAGCTGTTTTTT
TRBV28	TRBJ1-5	TRBD1	NA	CASRYRDRVNQPQHF	TGTGCCAGCAGGTACCGGGACAGGGTCAATCAGCCCCAGCATTTT